This is a list of T cell receptor beta chains from one sample in a study of blood T cell repertoires in COVID-19. Libraries were prepared by immunoSEQ multiplex PCR; TCRdb keeps only in-frame clonotypes and omits some of them. The sample has around 250,000 clones, more than 85% seen once. Sequencing used peripheral blood. These receptors were taken from a woman in her seventies with active or convalescent COVID-19. Both conserved end residues are part of each CDR3. The D gene is left open where the match is weak. Clone size is given for some rows only: seen once, a few or many times, or a class if the clone is expanded.

>TRBJ1-2|NA|NA|14|TRBV19
TGTGCCAGTAGTATAGGGGGGCGCGAGAATGGCTACACCTTC
CASSIGGRENGYTF
>TRBJ2-2|NA|TRBD1|14|TRBV13
TGTGCCAGCAGCGAACAGGGGGCCGTCGGGGAGCTGTTTTTT
CASSEQGAVGELFF
>TRBJ2-7|NA|NA|14|TRBV5-1
TGCGCCAGCAGCTTGGTACAGGGTCTCGACGAGCAGTACTTC
CASSLVQGLDEQYF
>TRBJ2-3|NA|NA|15|TRBV4-3
TGCGCCAGCAGCCAAGATATGACAGCAACAGATACGCAGTATTTT
CASSQDMTATDTQYF
>TRBJ1-2|NA|NA|16|TRBV19
TGTGCCAGTAGTACCCAACAGGGCTCCTCTAACTATGGCTACACCTTC
CASSTQQGSSNYGYTF
>TRBJ1-2|NA|TRBD1|14|TRBV15
TGTGCCACCAGCAGAGAATGGACAGGGGACGGCTACACCTTC
CATSREWTGDGYTF
>TRBJ1-5|once|TRBD1|17|TRBV2
TGTGCCAGCAGTGAAAGTAGGGGACAGGGTGGCAATCAGCCCCAGCATTTT
CASSESRGQGGNQPQHF
>TRBJ1-1|NA|NA|13|TRBV19
TGTGCCAGTAGTTTCAGGGGTTCGGGGGAAGCTTTCTTT
CASSFRGSGEAFF
>TRBJ2-2|NA|NA|17|TRBV7-2
TGTGCCAGCAGCCAGGCCGGGGGTAACGCGAACACCGGGGAGCTGTTTTTT
CASSQAGGNANTGELFF
>TRBJ1-1|NA|TRBD1|14|TRBV9
TGTGCCAGCAGCGTGACAGGGCTGGACACTGAAGCTTTCTTT
CASSVTGLDTEAFF
>TRBJ2-7|NA|TRBD1|16|TRBV7-9
TGTGCCAGCAGCCAGGGGGCAGGGGAAATCTCCTACGAGCAGTACTTC
CASSQGAGEISYEQYF
>TRBJ1-1|NA|TRBD1|15|TRBV5-1
TGCGCCAGCAGCCTGATGACAGGGCTAAGGACTGAAGCTTTCTTT
CASSLMTGLRTEAFF
>TRBJ1-1|NA|TRBD1|12|TRBV29-1
TGCAGCGTTTGGGACAGCTACACTGAAGCTTTCTTT
CSVWDSYTEAFF
>TRBJ1-2|NA|NA|13|TRBV24-1
TGTGCCACCAGTGACGCGGAACAAAGGGGCTACACCTTC
CATSDAEQRGYTF
>TRBJ1-5|NA|TRBD1|14|TRBV7-2
TGTGCCAGCAGCCTGGGACAGGGCAATCAGCCCCAGCATTTT
CASSLGQGNQPQHF
>TRBJ1-1|NA|NA|19|TRBV6-2/TRBV6-3
TGTGCCAGCAGTTTAGACAGTTCATCCCGATTTAGAGAATACACTGAAGCTTTCTTT
CASSLDSSSRFREYTEAFF
>TRBJ1-3|once|NA|16|TRBV11-2
TGTGCCAGCAATCAGTACGGGACAAGCTCTGGAAACACCATATATTTT
CASNQYGTSSGNTIYF
>TRBJ1-4|NA|NA|14|TRBV6-5
TGTGCCAGCAACAGAGACGGATTTAATGAAAAACTGTTTTTT
CASNRDGFNEKLFF
>TRBJ1-4|NA|TRBD1|14|TRBV15
TGTGCCACCAGCAGAGGGGCCCCAGGGGGAAAACTGTTTTTT
CATSRGAPGGKLFF
>TRBJ2-1|NA|TRBD2|16|TRBV4-3
TGCGCCAGCAGCCAAGGGCTGACTAGCGGTTACAATGAGCAGTTCTTC
CASSQGLTSGYNEQFF
>TRBJ1-1|NA|NA|13|TRBV14
TGTGCCAGCAGCATCGATAGGAGCACTGAAGCTTTCTTT
CASSIDRSTEAFF
>TRBJ2-2|NA|TRBD1|19|TRBV29-1
TGCAGCGTTGGGAAGGGAGGGACAGGGGAGGGGAGAAACACCGGGGAGCTGTTTTTT
CSVGKGGTGEGRNTGELFF
>TRBJ1-1|NA|TRBD1|14|TRBV7-2
TGTGCCAGCAGACTCGACAGGGTGAACACTGAAGCTTTCTTT
CASRLDRVNTEAFF
>TRBJ2-5|NA|TRBD2|16|TRBV7-2
TGTGCCAGCAGCTTAGCGCGGAGGGGAGGGATGGAGACCCAGTACTTC
CASSLARRGGMETQYF
>TRBJ2-3|NA|NA|15|TRBV7-2
TGTGCCAGCAGCTTAGGAGACAGTAGCACAGATACGCAGTATTTT
CASSLGDSSTDTQYF
>TRBJ1-1|NA|TRBD1|14|TRBV18
TGTGCCAGCTCATCGGGACAGGGGAACACTGAAGCTTTCTTT
CASSSGQGNTEAFF
>TRBJ2-2|NA|NA|16|TRBV3-1/TRBV3-2
TGTGCCAGCAGCTCTCGAAGCGGAGTCGTCACCGGGGAGCTGTTTTTT
CASSSRSGVVTGELFF
>TRBJ1-4|once|NA|14|TRBV11-2
TGTGCCAGCTCACCGGGGGGGGCGGAAGAAAAACTGTTTTTT
CASSPGGAEEKLFF
>TRBJ2-7|NA|NA|17|TRBV19
TGTGCCAGTAGTATTTCGACTACCGGGACTTACTCCTACGAGCAGTACTTC
CASSISTTGTYSYEQYF
>TRBJ1-2|once|NA|13|TRBV7-2
TGTGCCAGCAGCACCTCGGGGGGCTATGGCTACACCTTC
CASSTSGGYGYTF
>TRBJ2-5|NA|TRBD2|14|TRBV4-3
TGCGCCAGCAGCCCGGCGGGGGACCCCGAGACCCAGTACTTC
CASSPAGDPETQYF
>TRBJ1-4|few|TRBD1|13|TRBV5-1
TGCGCCAGCAGCCGGACAGGGGAGGAAAAACTGTTTTTT
CASSRTGEEKLFF
>TRBJ1-1|NA|NA|15|TRBV7-6
TGTGCCAGCAGCTTAAAGGAGGGGAGAGGAACTGAAGCTTTCTTT
CASSLKEGRGTEAFF
>TRBJ1-5|NA|NA|15|TRBV19
TGTGCCAGTAGCCTAGGGGGTGGGGGGGGCCAGCCCCAGCATTTT
CASSLGGGGGQPQHF
>TRBJ1-1|NA|NA|12|TRBV7-9
TGTGCCAGCAGTCTAGACTACACTGAAGCTTTCTTT
CASSLDYTEAFF
>TRBJ2-5|NA|TRBD2|15|TRBV6-4
TGTGCCAGCAGTGGGGGGGGTAGGGAGGAAGAGACCCAGTACTTC
CASSGGGREEETQYF
>TRBJ2-3|NA|NA|17|TRBV9
TGTGCCAGCAGCGTACGAAAGCGCGCGTCAAGCACAGATACGCAGTATTTT
CASSVRKRASSTDTQYF
>TRBJ2-3|NA|TRBD2|19|TRBV6-6
TGTGCCAGCAGTCCCCTATTTGTGGGGACTAGCGGGGGGACAGATACGCAGTATTTT
CASSPLFVGTSGGTDTQYF
>TRBJ1-2|NA|NA|12|TRBV6-5
TGTGCCAGCAGCTGGACGGGGGAAGGCTACACCTTC
CASSWTGEGYTF
>TRBJ1-2|once|NA|12|TRBV29-1
TGCAGCGTTGACCCAGGGAAGAGCGGCTACACCTTC
CSVDPGKSGYTF
>TRBJ2-7|NA|TRBD1|15|TRBV5-1
TGCGCCAGCAGCTTGGCCGGCGACAGGGACTACGAGCAGTACTTC
CASSLAGDRDYEQYF
>TRBJ2-7|NA|TRBD2|11|TRBV29-1
TGCAGCGGTGCGGGGGTCTACGAGCAGTACTTC
CSGAGVYEQYF
>TRBJ1-5|NA|NA|14|TRBV15
TGTGCCACCAGCGGTGGACACCCGATTCAGCCCCAGCATTTT
CATSGGHPIQPQHF
>TRBJ2-5|once|NA|15|TRBV7-2
TGTGCCAGCAGCTTAGTAGGAGGGCGCGGAGAGACCCAGTACTTC
CASSLVGGRGETQYF
>TRBJ2-7|NA|NA|12|TRBV10-3
TGTGCCATCGGGGACTCGTCCTACGAGCAGTACTTC
CAIGDSSYEQYF
>TRBJ2-2|many|NA|15|TRBV10-3
TGTGCCATCAGTGAGCCCCTAGGGGGACCCGGGGAGCTGTTTTTT
CAISEPLGGPGELFF
>TRBJ2-5|NA|NA|17|TRBV7-9
TGTGCCAGCAGCCGTGGCGGGACGCCAACTTACCAAGAGACCCAGTACTTC
CASSRGGTPTYQETQYF
>TRBJ1-1|NA|TRBD1|13|TRBV7-6
TGTGCCAGCAGCTCTGGACAGGGAGTAGAAGCTTTCTTT
CASSSGQGVEAFF
>TRBJ2-5|NA|TRBD2|16|TRBV7-9
TGTGCCAGCAGCTCCGCTGGGACTAGCGGGGGGGAGACCCAGTACTTC
CASSSAGTSGGETQYF
>TRBJ2-3|NA|TRBD1|15|TRBV7-2
TGTGCCAGCAGCCCTACCGGGACAGATTCAGATACGCAGTATTTT
CASSPTGTDSDTQYF
>TRBJ2-7|NA|TRBD2|14|TRBV6-8
TGTGCCAGCAACTCTAAGCGGGGAGCTAACGAGCAGTACTTC
CASNSKRGANEQYF
>TRBJ1-3|NA|NA|18|TRBV7-3
TGTGCCAGCAGCTCGGACCAAATGGACAGATACTTTGGAAACACCATATATTTT
CASSSDQMDRYFGNTIYF
>TRBJ1-6|NA|NA|15|TRBV9
TGTGCCAGCAACCCTGGGGCAGCCCTTAATTCACCCCTCCACTTT
CASNPGAALNSPLHF
>TRBJ2-1|once|NA|12|TRBV15
TGTGCCACCAGCAGAGAGGACAGTGAGCAGTTCTTC
CATSREDSEQFF
>TRBJ1-2|NA|NA|13|TRBV12-3/TRBV12-4
TGTGCCAGCAGTCTGACACAACTCTATGGCTACACCTTC
CASSLTQLYGYTF
>TRBJ1-3|once|TRBD1|16|TRBV5-1
TGCGCCAGCAGCTTGGAAGGAACAGGGGCCGGAAACACCATATATTTT
CASSLEGTGAGNTIYF
>TRBJ2-2|NA|NA|14|TRBV9
TGTGCCAGCAGCTCCCGAGGGATCTCCGGGGAGCTGTTTTTT
CASSSRGISGELFF